This is a list of T cell receptor beta chains from one sample in a study of shared clonotypes between healthy human individuals. The table came from immunoSEQ multiplex PCR; TCRdb's copy has only in-frame clones and leaves some out. The table shows some 600,000 clones, with around 96% occurring only once. Sequencing was done on a sample of naive CD8+ T cells sorted from blood. All receptors derive from a young woman in good health. Each CDR3 is given with its conserved first and last residue. The order of the fields is D gene, clone size, V gene, J gene, CDR3 protein, CDR3 DNA. The D gene is left open where the match is weak. Not every row has a clone size; where given, it reads once, few, many or a size class.

-	-	TRBV4-1	TRBJ2-7	CASSQDNSGLYEQYF	TGCGCCAGCAGCCAAGATAATTCGGGCCTCTACGAGCAGTACTTC
TRBD2	-	TRBV6-1	TRBJ2-7	CASSEAASGSVLGYEQYF	TGTGCCAGCAGTGAAGCGGCCAGCGGGAGTGTCTTGGGTTACGAGCAGTACTTC
-	-	TRBV6-5	TRBJ2-5	CASSYWETQYF	TGTGCCAGCAGTTATTGGGAGACCCAGTACTTC
-	-	TRBV4-1	TRBJ2-5	CASSPRTQETQYF	TGCGCCAGCAGCCCCAGGACGCAAGAGACCCAGTACTTC
TRBD2	-	TRBV5-4	TRBJ2-1	CASSFSGSPGEQFF	TGTGCCAGCAGCTTTAGCGGGAGTCCAGGTGAGCAGTTCTTC
-	-	TRBV7-8	TRBJ1-2	CASSLDSGNYGYTF	TGTGCCAGCAGCTTAGATTCAGGGAACTATGGCTACACCTTC
-	-	TRBV5-6	TRBJ1-2	CASSPGGQSHGYTF	TGTGCCAGCAGCCCGGGGGGTCAATCGCATGGCTACACCTTC
-	-	TRBV9	TRBJ1-1	CASSGTEAFF	TGTGCCAGCAGTGGCACTGAAGCTTTCTTT
TRBD2	-	TRBV13	TRBJ2-3	CASSRTSGRDTQYF	TGTGCCAGCAGTCGGACTAGCGGGAGAGATACGCAGTATTTT
-	-	TRBV2	TRBJ1-2	CASSPWGVYGYTF	TGTGCCAGCTCCCCATGGGGAGTGTATGGCTACACCTTC
TRBD2	-	TRBV27	TRBJ2-2	CATSSGLTGELFF	TGTGCCACCTCTAGCGGACTCACCGGGGAGCTGTTTTTT
TRBD1	-	TRBV5-1	TRBJ2-7	CASRFRDRAYEQYF	TGCGCCAGCAGGTTCCGGGACAGGGCCTACGAGCAGTACTTC
-	few	TRBV7-2	TRBJ1-1	CASSLTVNTEAFF	TGTGCCAGCAGCTTAACAGTGAACACTGAAGCTTTCTTT
-	-	TRBV4-1	TRBJ2-7	CASSSRHSGTLYEQYF	TGCGCCAGCAGCAGTCGCCATAGCGGTACACTCTACGAGCAGTACTTC
-	-	TRBV6-1	TRBJ1-1	CASSEDRVTEAFF	TGTGCCAGCAGTGAAGACAGGGTAACTGAAGCTTTCTTT
TRBD1	-	TRBV13	TRBJ2-2	CASSSPGQGASGELFF	TGTGCCAGCAGCTCCCCGGGACAGGGGGCGTCCGGGGAGCTGTTTTTT
TRBD1	-	TRBV11-2	TRBJ2-1	CASSSRAGTGYNEQFF	TGTGCCAGCAGCTCGAGAGCCGGGACAGGGTACAATGAGCAGTTCTTC
TRBD2	-	TRBV10-2	TRBJ2-5	CASSPLAGPQETQYF	TGCGCCAGCAGCCCGTTAGCGGGTCCCCAAGAGACCCAGTACTTC
-	-	TRBV25-1	TRBJ2-1	CASSGGLGAVRRGEQFF	TGTGCCAGCAGTGGGGGCTTGGGGGCGGTCCGGAGGGGTGAGCAGTTCTTC
TRBD2	-	TRBV27	TRBJ2-7	CASSMLAGASEQYF	TGTGCCAGCAGTATGCTAGCGGGAGCTAGCGAGCAGTACTTC
TRBD2	-	TRBV5-1	TRBJ2-2	CASSMRLAGGVGELFF	TGCGCCAGCAGCATGAGACTAGCGGGAGGGGTCGGGGAGCTGTTTTTT
-	-	TRBV7-6	TRBJ2-2	CASSLLGSGTTGELFF	TGTGCCAGCAGCTTATTAGGTAGCGGAACCACCGGGGAGCTGTTTTTT
-	once	TRBV10-2	TRBJ2-1	CASRLADSYNEQFF	TGCGCCAGCAGATTAGCGGATTCCTACAATGAGCAGTTCTTC
-	-	TRBV7-9	TRBJ1-1	CASSLVGGGNTEAFF	TGTGCCAGCAGCTTAGTTGGGGGAGGGAACACTGAAGCTTTCTTT
-	-	TRBV19	TRBJ1-5	CASSIGEVAQPQHF	TGTGCCAGTAGTATAGGGGAGGTTGCTCAGCCCCAGCATTTT
TRBD1	-	TRBV7-9	TRBJ2-2	CASSLRGTGTTGELFF	TGTGCCAGCAGCTTACGGGGGACAGGGACCACCGGGGAGCTGTTTTTT
TRBD2	once	TRBV28	TRBJ2-3	CASSLGLAADTQYF	TGTGCCAGCAGTTTGGGACTAGCGGCAGATACGCAGTATTTT